The clone carrying this TCR beta chain is a singleton in its sample. Its cognate antigen is unknown. These data come from a study of T cell responses to AZD1222 COVID-19 vaccine. The V gene lost 5 bases and the J gene lost 6 bases, with 7 bases spanning the gap. Germline V gene lookup returns CDR1 MGHDK and CDR2 SYGVNS. There are 11 residues in the CDR3. Sequencing was performed with immunoSEQ multiplex PCR; in TCRdb, only in-frame clones are kept and a portion is missing. There are more than 100,000 clones in the sample; 93% occur only once, and 4% to 6% lies in the top ten. Broader study findings: Unmutated variant regions reportedly attract nearly half of all spike-specific TCRs. With dominance at 160-218 and 743-854, vaccine-associated CD4 TCRs spanned spike. Spike-specific TCR breadth and depth rose after two AZD1222 doses. The donor group comprised mostly white British people and more females; the analysis possibly underestimated clonal diversity.

This clonotype originated in an adult who received the AZD1222 COVID-19 vaccine. V is TRBV25-1 and J is TRBJ1-2; perhaps TRBD1 as D (5 bases). Specimen: peripheral blood, collected 28 days after the second AZD1222 dose. The CDR3 sequence is CASSRGHGYTF. The CDR3 DNA is TGTGCCAGCAGTAGGGGACATGGCTACACCTTC.